These 9 T cell receptor beta chains were sequenced from one sample in a study of T-cell reconstitution after alpha-beta-depleted transplantation in children. Molecular barcoding with unique molecular identifiers was used for the TCRbeta library. TCRdb reprocessed the PCR reads with MiXCR, giving one entry per CDR3 protein. Found here are about 610,000 distinct CDR3 sequences, over 9.5% of them singletons; the top ten hold roughly 4%. The specimen was PBMCs from the stem cell graft donor, collected from the stem cell graft. The receptor set was obtained from a human donor who donated a stem cell graft to a child with acute myeloid leukemia.

This clonotype was seen more than once but under ten times. This chain joins TRBV5-1 and TRBJ2-1; 7 nucleotides match TRBD1. The germline V gene encodes CDR1 SGHRS and CDR2 YFSETQ. V was clipped by 0 bases and J by 1 base; unmatched bases: 7. The CDR3 is 17 residues long. DNA of the CDR3: TGCGCCAGCAGCTTGGGAGGGGGCGCAGGGTCCTACAATGAGCAGTTCTTC. The encoded protein is CASSLGGGAGSYNEQFF.

The CDR3 region is CSARGGLGGTSPYEQYF. For the CDR3, the DNA is TGCAGTGCTAGGGGGGGCCTGGGCGGGACTTCCCCCTACGAGCAGTACTTC. This rearrangement joins TRBV20-1 to TRBJ2-7; the D gene could be TRBD1 or TRBD2 (6 bases each). The CDR3 has 17 residues. Trimming pared 3 bases from V and 2 bases from J, leaving 23 bases between. Germline-derived CDR1 and CDR2 are DFQATT and SNEGSKA (reference sequence).

The chain uses TRBV6-5 and TRBJ1-2; perhaps TRBD1 as D (6 bases). The V end was cut by 5 bases, the J end by 7 bases, with 8 bases between. CDR3 length: 11 amino acids. Germline assignment: CDR1 MNHEY and CDR2 SVGAGI. This CDR3 is CASSNRVGYTF. The CDR3 nucleotides read TGTGCCAGCAGTAACAGGGTTGGCTACACCTTC.

The rearrangement links TRBV4-3 to TRBJ2-3; no firm D call. The CDR3 has 13 residues. V was shortened by 1 base and J by 5 bases, with 7 bases between the two germline ends. Per the germline V gene, CDR1 is LGHNA and CDR2 is YSLEER. CDR3 in amino acids: CASSQAPGDTQYF. The CDR3 nucleotides read TGCGCCAGCAGCCAAGCTCCGGGAGATACGCAGTATTTT.

This clonotype was observed at least ten times. The V and J genes are TRBV5-4 and TRBJ1-4, with TRBD1 identical over 9 bases. Trimming removed 4 bases from V and 3 bases from J; junction bases left unmatched: 4. The CDR3 is made up of 15 amino acids. CDR1 SGHNT and CDR2 YYREEE come from the germline V gene (reference sequence). The CDR3, as DNA: TGTGCCAGCAGCATAAGGACAGGGGCTAATGAAAAACTGTTTTTT. Residues: CASSIRTGANEKLFF.

The chain combines TRBV24-1 with TRBJ2-7, with a possible D match to TRBD2 (5 bases). Per germline, CDR1 KGHDR and CDR2 SFDVKD. V was cut by 4 bases and J by 9 bases, with 9 bases left in between. The CDR3 is 11 residues long. The CDR3 nucleotides read TGTGCCACCAGTGACGGGGTGGTGCAGTACTTC. The encoded protein is CATSDGVVQYF.

Only a few counts were recorded for this clonotype. CDR3 nucleotide sequence: TGCAGCGGGGGGAAGGGGGGAACTGAAGCTTTCTTT. Protein sequence: CSGGKGGTEAFF. The J gene is TRBJ1-1, the V gene TRBV29-1; D perhaps matches TRBD1 (6 bases). The germline gives CDR1 SQVTM, CDR2 ANQGSEA. The CDR3 has 12 residues. V shed 7 bases and J shed 5 bases, with 14 bases lying between them.

The chain recombines TRBV29-1 with TRBJ2-5, with TRBD2 identical over 7 bases. CDR1 and CDR2 from the germline V gene are SQVTM and ANQGSEA. CDR3 length: 13 residues. V lost 5 bases and J lost 5; bases outside the gene matches: 8. The CDR3 sequence: CSVSMLAEETQYF. In DNA, the CDR3 is TGCAGCGTTTCGATGCTAGCGGAGGAGACCCAGTACTTC.

The chain carries TRBV5-1 and TRBJ2-1; 10 nucleotides align to TRBD2. J gave up 9 bases and V 4 bases, and 13 bases lay outside the gene matches. Germline values: CDR1 SGHRS, CDR2 YFSETQ. CDR3 length equals 16 residues. CDR3 sequence reads: CASSEGAGGPRSEQFF. The CDR3, as DNA: TGCGCCAGCAGCGAGGGAGCGGGAGGGCCTAGAAGTGAGCAGTTCTTC.